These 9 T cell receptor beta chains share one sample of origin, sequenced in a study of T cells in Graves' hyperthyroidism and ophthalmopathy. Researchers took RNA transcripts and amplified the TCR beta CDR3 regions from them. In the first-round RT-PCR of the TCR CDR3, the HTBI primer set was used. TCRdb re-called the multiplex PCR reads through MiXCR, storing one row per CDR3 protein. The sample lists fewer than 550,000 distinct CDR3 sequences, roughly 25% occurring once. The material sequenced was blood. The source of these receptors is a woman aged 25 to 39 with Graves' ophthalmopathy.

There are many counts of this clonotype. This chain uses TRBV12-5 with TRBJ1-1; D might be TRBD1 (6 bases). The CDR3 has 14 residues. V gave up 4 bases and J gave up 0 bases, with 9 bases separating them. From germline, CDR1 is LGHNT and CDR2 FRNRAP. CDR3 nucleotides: TGTGCTAGTGGTTCCGGGGGGCTGAACACTGAAGCTTTCTTT. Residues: CASGSGGLNTEAFF.

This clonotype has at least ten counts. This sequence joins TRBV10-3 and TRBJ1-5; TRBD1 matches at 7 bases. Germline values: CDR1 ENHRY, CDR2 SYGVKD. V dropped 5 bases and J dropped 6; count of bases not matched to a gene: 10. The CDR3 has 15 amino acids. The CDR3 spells CAISQQGLGGQPQHF. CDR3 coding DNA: TGTGCCATCAGTCAACAGGGGCTAGGGGGTCAGCCCCAGCATTTT.

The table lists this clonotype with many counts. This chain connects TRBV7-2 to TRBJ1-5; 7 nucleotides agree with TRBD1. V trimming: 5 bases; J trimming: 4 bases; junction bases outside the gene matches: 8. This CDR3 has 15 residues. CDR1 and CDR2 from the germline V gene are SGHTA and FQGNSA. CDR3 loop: CASSLGQAVNQPQHF. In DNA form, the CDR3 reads TGTGCCAGCAGCCTCGGACAGGCGGTTAATCAGCCCCAGCATTTT.

CDR3 protein: CASSPGDTYNYGYTF. CDR3 DNA: TGCGCCAGCAGTCCCGGGGACACCTATAACTATGGCTACACCTTC. The chain carries TRBV4-1 and TRBJ1-2, with D possibly TRBD1 on 6 matching bases. V dropped 6 bases and J dropped 1 base, with 15 bases sitting between them. Germline CDR1 and CDR2: MGHRA and YSYEKL. The CDR3 loop spans 15 amino acids.

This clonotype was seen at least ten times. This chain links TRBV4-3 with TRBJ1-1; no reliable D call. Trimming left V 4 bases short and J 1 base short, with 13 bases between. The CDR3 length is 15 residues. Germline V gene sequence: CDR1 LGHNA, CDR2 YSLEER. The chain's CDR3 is CASSPLSGGNTEAFF. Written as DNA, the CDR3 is TGCGCCAGCAGCCCATTGTCCGGAGGGAACACTGAAGCTTTCTTT.

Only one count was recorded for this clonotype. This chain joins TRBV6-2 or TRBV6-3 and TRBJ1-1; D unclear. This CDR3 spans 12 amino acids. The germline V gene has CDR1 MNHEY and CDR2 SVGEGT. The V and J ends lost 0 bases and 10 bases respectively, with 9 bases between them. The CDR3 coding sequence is TGTGCCAGCAGTTACTCGACACGGACAGCTTTCTTT. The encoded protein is CASSYSTRTAFF.

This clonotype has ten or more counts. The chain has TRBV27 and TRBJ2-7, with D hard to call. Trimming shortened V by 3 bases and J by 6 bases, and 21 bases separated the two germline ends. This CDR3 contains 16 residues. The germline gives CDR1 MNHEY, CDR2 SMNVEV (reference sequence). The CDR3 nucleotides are TGTGCCAGCAGTTTTTCCCCCGGCCAGGCCCGGATCGAGCAGTACTTC. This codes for CASSFSPGQARIEQYF.

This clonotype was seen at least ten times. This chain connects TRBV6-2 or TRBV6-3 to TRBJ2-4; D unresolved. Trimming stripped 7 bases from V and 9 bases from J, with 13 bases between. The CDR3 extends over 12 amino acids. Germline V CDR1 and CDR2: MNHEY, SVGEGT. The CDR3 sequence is CASTPGRGIQYF. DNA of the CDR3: TGTGCCAGCACCCCGGGCCGAGGCATTCAGTACTTC.

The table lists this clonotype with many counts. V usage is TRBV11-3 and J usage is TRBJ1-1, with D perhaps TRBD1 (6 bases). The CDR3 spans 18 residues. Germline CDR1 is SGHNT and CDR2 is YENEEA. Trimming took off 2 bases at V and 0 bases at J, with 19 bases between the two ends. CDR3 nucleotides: TGTGCCAGCAGCTTAAGGTCCCATGCAGGGGCCATGAACACTGAAGCTTTCTTT. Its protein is CASSLRSHAGAMNTEAFF.